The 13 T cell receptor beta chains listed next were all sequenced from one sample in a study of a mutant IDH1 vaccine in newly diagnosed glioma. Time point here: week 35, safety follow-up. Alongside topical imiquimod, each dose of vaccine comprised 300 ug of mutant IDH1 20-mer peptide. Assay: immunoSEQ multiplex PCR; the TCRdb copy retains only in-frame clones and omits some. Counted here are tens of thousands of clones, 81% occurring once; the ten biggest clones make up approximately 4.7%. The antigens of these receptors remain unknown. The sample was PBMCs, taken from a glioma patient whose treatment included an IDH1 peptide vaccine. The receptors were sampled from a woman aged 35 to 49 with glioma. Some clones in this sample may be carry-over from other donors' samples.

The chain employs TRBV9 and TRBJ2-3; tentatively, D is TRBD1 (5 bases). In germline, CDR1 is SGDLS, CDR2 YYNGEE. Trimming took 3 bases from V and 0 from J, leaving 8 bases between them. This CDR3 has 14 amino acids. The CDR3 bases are TGTGCCAGCAGCGCTCGACAGAGCACAGATACGCAGTATTTT. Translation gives CASSARQSTDTQYF.

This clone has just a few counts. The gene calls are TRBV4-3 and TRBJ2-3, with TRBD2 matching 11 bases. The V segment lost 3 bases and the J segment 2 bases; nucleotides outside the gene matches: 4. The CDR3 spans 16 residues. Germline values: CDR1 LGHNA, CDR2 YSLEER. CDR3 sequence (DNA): TGCGCCAGCAGCCAGTCGGGACTAGCGGACACAGATACGCAGTATTTT. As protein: CASSQSGLADTDTQYF.

The CDR3 here is CASSYMGADTQYF. CDR3 nucleotide sequence: TGTGCCAGCAGTTACATGGGGGCGGATACGCAGTATTTT. The chain combines TRBV6-5 with TRBJ2-3; weak D call: TRBD1 (6 bases). The CDR3 extends over 13 amino acids. V was pared by 2 bases and J by 6 bases, with 9 bases between. Germline assignment: CDR1 MNHEY and CDR2 SVGAGI.

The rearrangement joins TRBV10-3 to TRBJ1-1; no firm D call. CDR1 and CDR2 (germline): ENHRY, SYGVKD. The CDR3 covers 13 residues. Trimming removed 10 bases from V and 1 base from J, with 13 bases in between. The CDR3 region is CATRDYWNTEAFF. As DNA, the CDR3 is TGTGCCACGAGAGATTATTGGAACACTGAAGCTTTCTTT.

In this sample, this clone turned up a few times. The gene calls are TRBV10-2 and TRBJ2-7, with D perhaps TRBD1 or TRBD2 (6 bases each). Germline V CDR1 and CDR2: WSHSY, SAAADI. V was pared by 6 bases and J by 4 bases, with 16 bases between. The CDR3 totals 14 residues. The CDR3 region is CASSPAGGGYEQYF. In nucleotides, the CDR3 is TGCGCCAGCAGCCCCGCCGGAGGGGGTTACGAGCAGTACTTC.

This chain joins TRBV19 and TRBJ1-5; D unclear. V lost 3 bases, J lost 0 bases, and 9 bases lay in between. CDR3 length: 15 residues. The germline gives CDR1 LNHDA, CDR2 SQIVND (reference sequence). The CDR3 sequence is CASSIQKYSNQPQHF. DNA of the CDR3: TGTGCCAGTAGTATCCAGAAATATAGCAATCAGCCCCAGCATTTT.

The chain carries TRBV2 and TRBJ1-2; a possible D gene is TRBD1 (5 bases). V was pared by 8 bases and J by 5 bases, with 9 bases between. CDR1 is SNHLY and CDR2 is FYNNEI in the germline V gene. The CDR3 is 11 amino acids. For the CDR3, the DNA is TGTGCCAGCGGCAGGGAATATGGCTACACCTTC. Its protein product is CASGREYGYTF.

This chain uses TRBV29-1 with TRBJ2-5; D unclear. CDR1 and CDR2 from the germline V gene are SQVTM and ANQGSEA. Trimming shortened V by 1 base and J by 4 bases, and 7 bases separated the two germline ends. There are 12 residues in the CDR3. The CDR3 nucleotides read TGCAGCGTTGAAGGCTGGGGAGAGACCCAGTACTTC. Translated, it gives CSVEGWGETQYF.

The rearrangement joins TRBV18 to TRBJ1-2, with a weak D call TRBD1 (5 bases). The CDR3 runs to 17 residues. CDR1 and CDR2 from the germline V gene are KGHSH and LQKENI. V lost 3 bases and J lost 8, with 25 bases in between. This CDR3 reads CASSPGTNYRTAEGYTF. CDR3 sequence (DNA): TGTGCCAGCTCACCGGGGACCAACTACAGGACCGCGGAGGGCTACACCTTC.

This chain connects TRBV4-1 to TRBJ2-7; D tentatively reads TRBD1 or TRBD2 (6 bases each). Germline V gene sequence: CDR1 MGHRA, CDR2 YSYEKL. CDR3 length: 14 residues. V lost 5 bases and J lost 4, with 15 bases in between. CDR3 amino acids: CASSSGPGAYEQYF. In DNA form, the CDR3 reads TGCGCCAGCAGCTCAGGTCCGGGGGCTTACGAGCAGTACTTC.

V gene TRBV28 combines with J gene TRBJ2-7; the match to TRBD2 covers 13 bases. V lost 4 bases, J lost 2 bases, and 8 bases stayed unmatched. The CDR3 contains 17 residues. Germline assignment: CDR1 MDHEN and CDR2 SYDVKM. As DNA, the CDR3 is TGTGCCAGCAGTTCAACTGGGACTAGCGGGACTCCCTACGAGCAGTACTTC. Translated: CASSSTGTSGTPYEQYF.

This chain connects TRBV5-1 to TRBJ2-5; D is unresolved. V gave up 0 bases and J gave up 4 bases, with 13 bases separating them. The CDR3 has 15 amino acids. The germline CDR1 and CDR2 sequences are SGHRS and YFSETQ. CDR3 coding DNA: TGCGCCAGCAGCTTGGAGGCTCCTACGGGAGAGACCCAGTACTTC. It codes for CASSLEAPTGETQYF.

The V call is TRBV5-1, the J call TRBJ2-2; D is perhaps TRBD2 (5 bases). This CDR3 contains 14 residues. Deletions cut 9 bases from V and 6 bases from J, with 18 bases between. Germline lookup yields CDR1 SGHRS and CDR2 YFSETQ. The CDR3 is CATRDELYAGELFF. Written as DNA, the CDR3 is TGCGCCACCCGGGATGAGCTGTATGCCGGGGAGCTGTTTTTT.